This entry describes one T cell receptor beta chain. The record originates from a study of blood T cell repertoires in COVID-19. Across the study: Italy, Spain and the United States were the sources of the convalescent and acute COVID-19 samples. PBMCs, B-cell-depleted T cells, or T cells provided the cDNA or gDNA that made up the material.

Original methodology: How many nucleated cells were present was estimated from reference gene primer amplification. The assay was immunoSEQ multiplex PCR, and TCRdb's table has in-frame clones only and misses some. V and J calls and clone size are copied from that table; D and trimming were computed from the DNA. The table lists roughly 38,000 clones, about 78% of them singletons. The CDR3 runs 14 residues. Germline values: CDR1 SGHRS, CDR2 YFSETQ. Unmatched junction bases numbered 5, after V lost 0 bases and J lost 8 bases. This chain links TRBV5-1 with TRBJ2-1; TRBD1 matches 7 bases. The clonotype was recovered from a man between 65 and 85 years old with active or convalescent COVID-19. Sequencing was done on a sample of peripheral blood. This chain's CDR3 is CASSLAQGYDEQFF. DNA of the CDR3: TGCGCCAGCAGCTTGGCACAGGGGTACGATGAGCAGTTCTTC.